This T cell receptor beta chain was observed in a study of blood T cell repertoires in COVID-19. Seattle cases were enrolled at active infection and followed longitudinally. The CDR3 covers 14 residues. The V gene end was trimmed by 2 bases and the J gene end by 4 bases; junction bases not matched to a gene: 7. The germline CDR1 and CDR2 sequences are SQVTM and ANQGSEA. Repertoires were generated with immunoSEQ multiplex PCR, while TCRdb's copy carries only in-frame clones and drops some. The table shows some 240,000 clones, with around 91% occurring only once. J is TRBJ2-7 and V is TRBV29-1, with TRBD1 matching over 8 bases. The receptor was derived from an older woman with COVID-19, enrolled during active disease. The source material was peripheral blood. The CDR3: CSVEFPGGGYEQYF. CDR3 bases: TGCAGCGTTGAATTCCCAGGGGGCGGGTACGAGCAGTACTTC.